The 20 T cell receptor beta chains below all came from one sample that was sequenced in a study of regulatory T cells in long-lasting Graves disease. Indicated time point: newly diagnosed GD, antithyroid drugs for less than 3 months. RNA from PBMCs was the source of the TCR library. Relying on iRepertoire HTBI primers and Arm-PCR of CDR3 regions, the team built TCR beta libraries. TCRdb called the multiplex PCR reads again in MiXCR, with one record for every CDR3 protein. This sample yields 400,000 to 500,000 distinct CDR3 sequences, of which about 15% are seen a single time; 7.8% belongs to the top ten. This same sample was also taken into another study, of T cells in Graves' hyperthyroidism and ophthalmopathy.

This material consisted of peripheral blood mononuclear cells (PBMCs), taken at new diagnosis, from a patient treated with antithyroid drugs. Source of these receptors: a woman aged 40 to 50 with Graves disease.

Many counts were recorded for this clonotype. CDR3 in amino acids: CASRRGGVEEKLFF. The CDR3 DNA is TGCGCCAGCAGGAGAGGCGGGGTTGAGGAAAAACTGTTTTTT. The V and J genes are TRBV10-2 and TRBJ1-4; unclear D gene. Between the trimmed V and J ends, which lost 6 bases and 8 bases, there was a span of 16 bases. CDR1 and CDR2 (germline): WSHSY, SAAADI. The CDR3 loop spans 14 amino acids.

In its sample, this clonotype was seen many times. J is TRBJ2-6 and V is TRBV7-9; no clear D gene. Trimming stripped 7 bases from V and 7 bases from J, with 8 bases between. CDR1 is SEHNR, CDR2 FQNEAQ, per germline (reference sequence). CDR3 size: 12 residues. The CDR3 DNA reads as TGTGCCAGCATGAACCTTGCCAACGTCCTGACTTTC. Encoded protein: CASMNLANVLTF.

This clonotype was found many times. This sequence joins TRBV24-1 and TRBJ2-1; 10 bases fit TRBD2. The V gene's germline CDR1 is KGHDR and CDR2 SFDVKD. V was pared by 3 bases and J by 1 base, with 5 bases of the junction left unmatched. This CDR3 is built from 17 residues. CDR3 DNA sequence: TGTGCCACCAGTGATGTTTCTAGCGGGAGATCCTACAATGAGCAGTTCTTC. It translates to CATSDVSSGRSYNEQFF.

This clonotype was picked up a small number of times. The chain uses TRBV6-5 and TRBJ2-3; D ambiguous. The CDR3 totals 13 residues. Trimming removed 0 bases from V and 2 bases from J, with 3 bases in between. Germline-derived CDR1 and CDR2 are MNHEY and SVGAGI. CDR3 protein: CASSYSYTDTQYF. Here the CDR3 DNA reads TGTGCCAGCAGTTACTCCTACACAGATACGCAGTATTTT.

This clonotype was seen at least ten times. The rearrangement links TRBV7-2 to TRBJ2-3; 8 bases map to TRBD1. Losses at the gene ends were 5 bases for V and 4 bases for J; bases not matched to a gene: 5. Germline CDR1 and CDR2: SGHTA and FQGNSA. The CDR3 has 14 amino acids. The CDR3 nucleotides are TGTGCCAGCAGCCGGAGGACAGGGTCAGATACGCAGTATTTT. Translation gives CASSRRTGSDTQYF. Full variable domain (remainder filled in from reference TRBV7-2 and TRBJ2-3): GAGVSQSPSNKVTEKGKDVELRCDPISGHTALYWYRQSLGQGLEFLIYFQGNSAPDKSGLPSDRFSAERTGGSVSTLTIQRTQQEDSAVYLCASSRRTGSDTQYFGPGTRLTVL.

This clonotype was counted many times. The chain joins TRBV12-3 or TRBV12-4 to TRBJ2-2; D gene ambiguous. The CDR3 runs 13 residues. V was cut by 7 bases and J by 6 bases, with 12 bases left in between. CDR3 sequence reads: CASTTTNSGELFF. For the CDR3, the DNA is TGTGCCAGCACCACTACAAACTCCGGGGAGCTGTTTTTT.

This clonotype was observed a handful of times. J is TRBJ2-1 and V is TRBV6-2 or TRBV6-3; D possibly corresponds to TRBD2 (6 bases). The CDR3 is made up of 16 amino acids. V lost 6 bases and J 4 bases, leaving 19 bases between the germline ends. Looked up from germline, CDR1 is MNHEY and CDR2 is SVGEGT. CDR3 amino acids: CASSPGGDRVYNEQFF. The CDR3 region has the DNA TGTGCCAGCAGCCCCGGCGGGGACCGGGTTTACAATGAGCAGTTCTTC.

This clonotype appeared many times. J is TRBJ2-2 and V is TRBV2; no clear D gene. Germline lookup yields CDR1 SNHLY and CDR2 FYNNEI. This CDR3 region has 13 residues. V dropped 1 base and J dropped 8 bases, with 8 bases sitting between them. CDR3 protein: CASSEGEGGELFF. The CDR3 region has the DNA TGTGCCAGCAGTGAAGGGGAAGGGGGGGAGCTGTTTTTT. The full variable domain, completed using reference TRBV2 and TRBJ2-2, is EPEVTQTPSHQVTQMGQEVILRCVPISNHLYFYWYRQILGQKVEFLVSFYNNEISEKSEIFDDQFSVERPDGSNFTLKIRSTKLEDSAMYFCASSEGEGGELFFGEGSRLTVL.

This clonotype has just one count. A far larger clone is one nucleotide away, so this likely arose from a read error. The V call is TRBV20-1, the J call TRBJ2-1; 12 bases line up with TRBD2. The CDR3 is 14 residues long. From germline, CDR1 is DFQATT and CDR2 SNEGSKA (reference sequence). V dropped 5 bases and J dropped 10; count of bases not matched to a gene: 9. The DNA for the CDR3 is TGCAGTGCTCCCAAGACTAGCGGGAGTGACGAGCAGTTCTTC. Encoded protein: CSAPKTSGSDEQFF.

Concerning this clonotype: This likely traces to a read error, being one base from a far larger clone. The genes are TRBV5-5 and TRBJ2-7; no clear D. V was shortened by 4 bases and J by 5 bases, with 7 bases between the two germline ends. The CDR3 runs to 11 residues. Germline-derived CDR1 and CDR2 are SGHKS and YYEKEE (reference sequence). CDR3 nucleotides: TGTGCCAGCAGCCCTTCTGACGAGCAGTACTTC. Its translation is CASSPSDEQYF.

The J gene is TRBJ2-1, the V gene TRBV19; D possibly matches TRBD1 or TRBD2 (5 bases each). V was pared by 6 bases and J by 2 bases, with 11 bases between. The CDR3 totals 14 residues. From germline, CDR1 is LNHDA and CDR2 SQIVND (reference sequence). The DNA for the CDR3 is TGTGCCAGTAGGTCAGCGGACACCTACAATGAGCAGTTCTTC. It translates to CASRSADTYNEQFF.

The table lists this clonotype with a few counts. The chain recombines TRBV7-9 with TRBJ2-3, with 9 positions matching TRBD2. Trimming cost V 4 bases and J 0 bases; bases outside gene matches: 14. Germline V lookup: CDR1 SEHNR, CDR2 FQNEAQ (reference sequence). CDR3 size: 19 residues. The CDR3 nucleotides read TGTGCCAGCAGCTCAGCCCTAGCGGGAACAAGACCTAGCACAGATACGCAGTATTTT. Amino acid sequence: CASSSALAGTRPSTDTQYF.

This clonotype was observed many times. The CDR3 DNA reads as TGTGCCAGCAGTTCCGTCCGAGGACTCAGCTCTGGGGCCAACGTCCTGACTTTC. Its translation: CASSSVRGLSSGANVLTF. The chain carries TRBV6-5 and TRBJ2-6, with D tentatively TRBD2 (5 bases). The V end was cut by 4 bases, the J end by 0 bases, with 16 bases between. Germline V CDR1 and CDR2: MNHEY, SVGAGI. CDR3 length: 18 amino acids.

This clonotype showed up many times. This rearrangement joins TRBV7-9 to TRBJ2-3; D might be TRBD1 or TRBD2, each matching 5 bases. The length of the CDR3 is 16 residues. V lost 6 bases to trimming and J lost 3 bases, with 19 bases between them. Germline V CDR1 and CDR2: SEHNR, FQNEAQ (reference sequence). CDR3 sequence (DNA): TGTGCCAGCAGATCGCCCGGGGACCTAAGGACAGATACGCAGTATTTT. Translated, it gives CASRSPGDLRTDTQYF.

This clonotype was recorded at least ten times. CDR3 in DNA: TGCAGCGTTGAAGATGGCAGGGGGATCCAAGAGACCCAGTACTTC. Translating it yields CSVEDGRGIQETQYF. V and J are TRBV29-1 and TRBJ2-5; 7 bases agree with TRBD1. This CDR3 comprises 15 residues. Germline V gene sequence: CDR1 SQVTM, CDR2 ANQGSEA. The J segment lost 1 base and the V segment lost 0 bases, leaving 5 bases of the junction unmatched.

The chain carries TRBV13 and TRBJ2-7; the D is unclear. CDR3 length equals 12 residues. V shed 4 bases and J shed 7 bases, with 11 bases lying between them. Germline V gives CDR1 PRHDT, CDR2 FYEKMQ (reference sequence). In DNA, the CDR3 is TGTGCCAGCAGCTCCGTAGGAGATGAGCAGTACTTC. It is translated as CASSSVGDEQYF.

This clonotype has more than one count but fewer than ten. The V call is TRBV28, the J call TRBJ2-7; maybe TRBD2 (5 bases). This CDR3 contains 14 residues. CDR1 and CDR2 (germline): MDHEN, SYDVKM. Written as DNA, the CDR3 is TGTGTCGGCAGTCCTTCCGAGAGGGCCTACGAGCAGTACTTC. It encodes CVGSPSERAYEQYF.

This clonotype was seen repeatedly, ten times or more. The V and J genes are TRBV2 and TRBJ2-5; D gene uncertain. This CDR3 is 14 amino acids long. The V gene lost 4 bases and the J gene lost 1 base, with 10 bases spanning the gap. The germline gives CDR1 SNHLY, CDR2 FYNNEI. As DNA, the CDR3 is TGTGCCAGCAGTGTTAAGTCTCCCCAAGAGACCCAGTACTTC. Protein product: CASSVKSPQETQYF.

This clonotype was detected many times. The chain employs TRBV20-1 and TRBJ2-5; TRBD2 aligns across 11 bases. The CDR3 spans 14 residues. The germline V gene encodes CDR1 DFQATT and CDR2 SNEGSKA (reference sequence). V lost 3 bases and J lost 3; bases outside the gene matches: 3. The CDR3 DNA reads TGCAGTGCTAGGCCGGGACTAGCGGAAGAGACCCAGTACTTC. Residues: CSARPGLAEETQYF.

This CDR3 reads CASSQDNGASGGGQQYF. The CDR3, as DNA: TGTGCCAGCAGCCAAGATAATGGGGCTAGCGGGGGGGGCCAGCAGTACTTC. V is TRBV3-1 and J is TRBJ2-7; 12 bases fit TRBD2. J was trimmed by 8 bases and V by 0 bases; bases with no gene match: 11. CDR1 LGHDT and CDR2 YNNKEL come from the germline V gene (reference sequence). The CDR3 has 17 residues.